One sample yielded the 23 T cell receptor beta chains listed below, sequenced in a study of OX40 agonist ivuxolimab in advanced cancers. The protocol was immunoSEQ multiplex PCR, while the TCRdb copy is restricted to in-frame clones and leaves out a portion. The sample lists over 40,000 clones; 88% were seen once. The sample in question was CD4+ or CD8+ T cells sorted from blood, obtained in a trial of the OX40 agonist ivuxolimab. The receptors here all came from an adult with an advanced solid tumor such as melanoma, head and neck, liver or kidney cancer.

This chain links TRBV29-1 with TRBJ2-7; D remains ambiguous. CDR3 length: 11 residues. The germline V gene encodes CDR1 SQVTM and CDR2 ANQGSEA. Trimming cost V 6 bases and J 3 bases, with 9 bases left between them. DNA of the CDR3: TGCAGCGTGGCGCTAGGCTACGAGCAGTACTTC. Amino acids: CSVALGYEQYF.

This clone came up a few times. CDR3: CASSFGGVVSGDGYTF. CDR3 coding DNA: TGTGCCAGCAGCTTTGGCGGGGTTGTTTCAGGGGATGGCTACACCTTC. The chain carries TRBV7-9 and TRBJ1-2, with D perhaps matching TRBD1 (6 bases). V was cut by 3 bases and J by 6 bases, with 20 bases left in between. The CDR3 is 16 residues long. Germline lookup yields CDR1 SEHNR and CDR2 FQNEAQ (reference sequence).

This chain's CDR3 is CASSGTGGAYLFF. CDR3 bases: TGTGCCAGCAGTGGGACAGGGGGAGCGTATCTGTTTTTT. The chain employs TRBV6-1 and TRBJ1-4; 10 nucleotides align to TRBD1. The germline V gene has CDR1 MNHNS and CDR2 SASEGT. This CDR3 spans 13 amino acids. Trimming removed 4 bases from V and 14 bases from J; junction bases left unmatched: 7.

The chain carries TRBV7-9 and TRBJ1-2; perhaps TRBD1 as D (6 bases). The V and J ends lost 6 bases and 4 bases respectively, with 12 bases between them. The germline V gene has CDR1 SEHNR and CDR2 FQNEAQ (reference sequence). This CDR3 contains 13 residues. The CDR3 protein is CASSPGQLYGYTF. The CDR3, as DNA: TGTGCCAGCAGTCCCGGACAGCTCTATGGCTACACCTTC. Full variable domain (remainder filled in from reference TRBV7-9 and TRBJ1-2): DTGVSQNPRHKITKRGQNVTFRCDPISEHNRLYWYRQTLGQGPEFLTYFQNEAQLEKSRLLSDRFSAERPKGSFSTLEIQRTEQGDSAMYLCASSPGQLYGYTFGSGTRLTVV.

This clone was seen once. CDR3 coding DNA: TGTGCCACTCGAAGAGGGACTAGCGTTACACATACCTACGAGCAGTACTTC. As protein: CATRRGTSVTHTYEQYF. This chain connects TRBV27 to TRBJ2-7; 10 bases map to TRBD2. V lost 10 bases, J lost 2 bases, and 17 bases stayed unmatched. Per the germline V gene, CDR1 is MNHEY and CDR2 is SMNVEV (reference sequence). The CDR3 extends over 17 amino acids.

V gene TRBV27 combines with J gene TRBJ2-5, with D perhaps matching TRBD1 or TRBD2 (5 bases each). Germline CDR1 is MNHEY and CDR2 is SMNVEV (reference sequence). Trimming took off 8 bases at V and 7 bases at J, with 17 bases between the two ends. The CDR3 runs 13 residues. The CDR3 DNA follows: TGTGCCAGCGGGGTTCAGGGCGGGTGGACCCAGTACTTC. Residues: CASGVQGGWTQYF.

The genes are TRBV28 and TRBJ2-1, with 7 positions matching TRBD2. The CDR3 is 16 residues long. CDR1 is MDHEN and CDR2 is SYDVKM in the germline V gene. The trim removed 6 bases at V and 6 bases at J, leaving 14 bases unmatched. CDR3 bases: TGTGCCAGCAGGGGACTGGGGAGCGGGGTCCTCAATGAGCAGTTCTTC. This encodes CASRGLGSGVLNEQFF.

CDR3 in amino acids: CASSLVRGVGDYGYTF. CDR3 nucleotide sequence: TGTGCCAGCAGCTTGGTGCGGGGAGTGGGGGACTATGGCTACACCTTC. The chain joins TRBV5-6 to TRBJ1-2; TRBD1 is a possible D gene (5 bases). V lost 0 bases to trimming and J lost 3 bases, with 15 bases between them. The CDR3 extends over 16 amino acids. Germline lookup yields CDR1 SGHDT and CDR2 YYEEEE.

The rearrangement uses TRBV28 and TRBJ1-2; D not resolved. Germline-derived CDR1 and CDR2 are MDHEN and SYDVKM. The V gene lost 8 bases and the J gene lost 7 bases, with 17 bases spanning the gap. CDR3 length: 13 residues. Here the CDR3 DNA reads TGTGCCAGCTGTCATCAGTTTTCGTCTGGCTACACCTTC. Its protein is CASCHQFSSGYTF.

Only a few counts were recorded for this clone. The chain links TRBV5-4 to TRBJ2-3, with 8 nucleotides matching TRBD2. The junction had 2 bases not matched to a gene; V was cut back by 2 bases and J by 0 bases. Germline loops: CDR1 SGHNT, CDR2 YYREEE (reference sequence). CDR3 length equals 15 residues. CDR3 in DNA: TGTGCCAGCAGCTTCGTAGCGGGGAGCACAGATACGCAGTATTTT. Protein: CASSFVAGSTDTQYF.

The V and J genes are TRBV25-1 and TRBJ1-1, with D possibly being TRBD1 (5 bases). Germline CDR1 and CDR2: MGHDK and SYGVNS. This CDR3 comprises 11 residues. V was cut by 4 bases and J by 12 bases, with 12 bases left in between. For the CDR3, the DNA is TGTGCCAGCAGTGGGGGGACGGAAACTTTCTTT. Its translation is CASSGGTETFF. Full variable domain (rest looked up from reference TRBV25-1 and TRBJ1-1): EADIYQTPRYLVIGTGKKITLECSQTMGHDKMYWYQQDPGMELHLIHYSYGVNSTEKGDLSSESTVSRIRTEHFPLTLESARPSHTSQYLCASSGGTETFFGQGTRLTVV.

The chain links TRBV18 to TRBJ1-5; TRBD1 matches at 9 bases. V lost 5 bases to trimming and J lost 4 bases; unmatched junction nucleotides: 3. Germline CDR1 is KGHSH and CDR2 is LQKENI. This CDR3 comprises 14 residues. CDR3 loop: CASSTGTGNQPQHF. Here the CDR3 DNA reads TGTGCCAGCTCAACCGGGACAGGGAATCAGCCCCAGCATTTT.

V gene TRBV5-4 combines with J gene TRBJ2-4; 8 bases are shared with TRBD1. The CDR3 has 16 amino acids. Trimming removed 4 bases from V and 3 bases from J; junction bases left unmatched: 9. CDR1 is SGHNT, CDR2 YYREEE, per germline (reference sequence). This chain's CDR3 is CASSAHLTGGKNIQYF. CDR3 nucleotides: TGTGCCAGCAGCGCACATCTAACAGGGGGCAAAAACATTCAGTACTTC.

This clone appeared a single time. The chain joins TRBV6-4 to TRBJ2-2; tentatively, D is TRBD2 (6 bases). Per the germline V gene, CDR1 is MRHNA and CDR2 is SNTAGT. The CDR3 runs 16 residues. Trimming removed 5 bases from V and 6 bases from J, with 19 bases in between. The CDR3 DNA follows: TGTGCCAGCAGTCCCCAGGCGGGATCCACCGCCGGGGAGCTGTTTTTT. It specifies CASSPQAGSTAGELFF.

The V call is TRBV27, the J call TRBJ1-2; TRBD1 is a possible D gene (5 bases). Germline V gene sequence: CDR1 MNHEY, CDR2 SMNVEV (reference sequence). Trimming stripped 6 bases from V and 2 bases from J, with 10 bases between. The CDR3 consists of 13 residues. The CDR3 sequence is CASRQTANYGYTF. DNA for the CDR3: TGTGCCAGCAGACAGACAGCCAACTATGGCTACACCTTC.

This clone appeared once. The J gene is TRBJ2-7, the V gene TRBV11-3; D is ambiguous. The V end lost 1 base, the J end lost 0 bases, and 7 bases lay between the germline ends. This CDR3 spans 14 amino acids. Germline CDR1 and CDR2: SGHNT and YENEEA. CDR3 loop: CASSLGGSSYEQYF. As DNA, the CDR3 is TGTGCCAGCAGCTTAGGCGGAAGCTCCTACGAGCAGTACTTC. The whole variable domain, remainder taken from reference TRBV11-3 and TRBJ2-7, is EAGVVQSPRYKIIEKKQPVAFWCNPISGHNTLYWYLQNLGQGPELLIRYENEEAVDDSQLPKDRFSAERLKGVDSTLKIQPAELGDSAVYLCASSLGGSSYEQYFGPGTRLTVT.

This rearrangement joins TRBV21-1 to TRBJ2-7; TRBD1, the table's D call, was not compared with the DNA. TRBV21-1 is recorded as a pseudogene. This CDR3 is built from 13 residues. CDR3 loop: CASSKVGQSEQYF. The CDR3 DNA is TGTGCCAGCAGCAAAGTTGGACAGAGCGAGCAGTACTTC.

The genes are TRBV14 and TRBJ1-2, with D perhaps TRBD1 (5 bases). Germline V CDR1 and CDR2: SGHDN, FVKESK. The V and J ends lost 4 bases and 0 bases respectively, with 9 bases between them. The CDR3 has 14 amino acids. CDR3 nucleotide sequence: TGTGCCAGCAGCCGGGTGGGGGCTAACTATGGCTACACCTTC. It is translated as CASSRVGANYGYTF.

The rearrangement links TRBV11-2 to TRBJ1-1; no firm D call. This CDR3 region has 15 residues. Looked up from germline, CDR1 is SGHAT and CDR2 is FQNNGV. Trimming cost V 0 bases and J 1 base, with 9 bases left between them. The CDR3 is CASSLDDGRNTEAFF. Here the CDR3 DNA reads TGTGCCAGCAGCTTAGATGATGGACGGAACACTGAAGCTTTCTTT.

The chain couples TRBV7-9 to TRBJ2-2; 7 bases are shared with TRBD1. Trimming removed 10 bases from V and 3 bases from J; junction bases left unmatched: 8. The germline V gene encodes CDR1 SEHNR and CDR2 FQNEAQ (reference sequence). There are 14 residues in the CDR3. CDR3 sequence: CAIRNRGDTGELFF. The CDR3 region has the DNA TGTGCCATAAGGAACAGGGGAGACACCGGGGAGCTGTTTTTT.

CDR3 residues: CASGDWDSPLHF. CDR3 in DNA: TGTGCCAGCGGTGATTGGGATTCACCCCTCCACTTT. The chain links TRBV7-9 to TRBJ1-6; no reliable D call. Germline loops: CDR1 SEHNR, CDR2 FQNEAQ (reference sequence). The CDR3 is 12 residues long. V shed 8 bases and J shed 8 bases, with 10 bases lying between them.

The chain carries TRBV5-6 and TRBJ1-2, with D perhaps TRBD1 (5 bases). CDR3 length equals 13 residues. V dropped 0 bases and J dropped 8 bases, with 11 bases sitting between them. Germline V gene data show CDR1 as SGHDT and CDR2 as YYEEEE. Written as DNA, the CDR3 is TGTGCCAGCAGCTTGGAAGCAGGGCTCGGCTACACCTTC. Translation: CASSLEAGLGYTF.

The chain employs TRBV4-1 and TRBJ1-5; a possible D gene is TRBD1 (6 bases). This CDR3 comprises 14 residues. Germline V gene lookup returns CDR1 MGHRA and CDR2 YSYEKL. V dropped 3 bases and J dropped 7 bases, with 13 bases sitting between them. In nucleotides, the CDR3 is TGCGCCAGCAGCCACCCCGCCAGGGGACAGCCCCAGCATTTT. Protein: CASSHPARGQPQHF.